This entry lists 13 T cell receptor beta chains sequenced from one sample in a study of T cell responses to AZD1222 COVID-19 vaccine. The protocol was immunoSEQ multiplex PCR, while the TCRdb copy is restricted to in-frame clones and leaves out a portion. Among about 180,000 clones listed, approximately 95% were seen once. The sequenced sample was peripheral blood, obtained 28 days after the second dose of the MenACWY control vaccine. Receptors were obtained from an adult who received the MenACWY meningococcal vaccine as a control.

The chain's CDR3 is CASSDRQGHTEAFF. The CDR3 coding sequence is TGTGCCAGCAGTGACCGACAGGGGCACACTGAAGCTTTCTTT. The chain uses TRBV6-1 and TRBJ1-1, with 8 bases identical to TRBD1. This CDR3 is built from 14 residues. Germline V lookup: CDR1 MNHNS, CDR2 SASEGT. V dropped 3 bases and J dropped 3; count of bases not matched to a gene: 3.

The genes are TRBV28 and TRBJ1-2, with D tentatively TRBD1 (6 bases). The CDR3 covers 18 residues. CDR1 is MDHEN and CDR2 is SYDVKM in the germline V gene. The V and J ends lost 5 bases and 0 bases respectively, with 22 bases between them. This chain's CDR3 is CASSTPRGNLASNYGYTF. CDR3 coding DNA: TGTGCCAGCAGTACGCCAAGGGGGAATCTCGCTTCTAACTATGGCTACACCTTC.

V and J are TRBV5-5 and TRBJ1-1, with 7 bases matching TRBD1. The CDR3 consists of 14 residues. The germline V gene has CDR1 SGHKS and CDR2 YYEKEE (reference sequence). The V and J ends lost 4 bases and 3 bases, in that order; junction bases with no gene match: 6. The CDR3 DNA reads TGTGCCAGCAGCACAAATCAGGGGGACACTGAAGCTTTCTTT. Residues: CASSTNQGDTEAFF.

The chain employs TRBV27 and TRBJ1-2, with D possibly being TRBD1 (5 bases). CDR1 MNHEY and CDR2 SMNVEV come from the germline V gene (reference sequence). Trimming took 0 bases from V and 7 from J, leaving 9 bases between them. This CDR3 is 13 amino acids long. CDR3 bases: TGTGCCAGCAGTTTATCGACAGCGGGTGGCTACACCTTC. Its protein product is CASSLSTAGGYTF.

The chain uses TRBV4-3 and TRBJ2-1; D is uncertain. Trimming cost V 3 bases and J 0 bases, with 9 bases left between them. In germline, CDR1 is LGHNA, CDR2 YSLEER. The CDR3 extends over 15 amino acids. CDR3 region: CASSQAASSYNEQFF. In nucleotides, the CDR3 is TGCGCCAGCAGCCAGGCTGCTAGCTCCTACAATGAGCAGTTCTTC.

The chain has TRBV20-1 and TRBJ1-5; perhaps TRBD1 as D (5 bases). Germline CDR1 reads DFQATT; CDR2 reads SNEGSKA (reference sequence). This CDR3 has 15 amino acids. V was pared by 3 bases and J by 4 bases, with 16 bases between. The CDR3 sequence is CSASSTGADNQPQHF. The CDR3 nucleotides read TGCAGTGCTAGTTCTACAGGTGCTGATAATCAGCCCCAGCATTTT.

The chain uses TRBV6-1 and TRBJ2-6; D unclear. The germline V gene encodes CDR1 MNHNS and CDR2 SASEGT. The CDR3 is 14 residues long. The ends were cut back, 2 bases at V and 0 bases at J, with 2 bases in the middle. The DNA of the CDR3 is TGTGCCAGCAGTGAACACTCTGGGGCCAACGTCCTGACTTTC. It encodes CASSEHSGANVLTF.

The CDR3 sequence is CASSTRTGSHEQYF. The CDR3, as DNA: TGTGCCAGCAGCACCCGGACAGGTTCCCACGAGCAGTACTTC. This chain uses TRBV9 with TRBJ2-7; 7 bases line up with TRBD1. There are 14 residues in the CDR3. V shed 4 bases and J 5 bases; nucleotides not matched to a gene: 9. Germline values: CDR1 SGDLS, CDR2 YYNGEE.

The CDR3 sequence is CASSFGGYNEQYF. CDR3 nucleotides: TGCGCCAGCAGCTTTGGGGGGTATAACGAGCAGTACTTC. The chain joins TRBV5-1 to TRBJ2-7; possible D gene TRBD2, 6 bases. Germline assignment: CDR1 SGHRS and CDR2 YFSETQ. This CDR3 comprises 13 residues. Trimming pared 2 bases from V and 5 bases from J, leaving 11 bases between.

The chain has TRBV18 and TRBJ1-6; no clear D. CDR1 is KGHSH and CDR2 is LQKENI in the germline V gene. The length of the CDR3 is 12 residues. The V end was cut by 3 bases, the J end by 9 bases, with 6 bases between. This CDR3 reads CASSPPSSPLHF. Here the CDR3 DNA reads TGTGCCAGCTCACCCCCCAGTTCACCCCTCCACTTT.

This chain uses TRBV19 with TRBJ1-2; D gene unclear. This CDR3 has 12 residues. With 9 bases removed from V and 12 bases from J, the gap between germline ends came to 20 bases. Germline loops: CDR1 LNHDA, CDR2 SQIVND (reference sequence). In DNA form, the CDR3 reads TGTGCCAGCCAAAATGCGGCAGGCTCCCACACCTTC. Protein sequence: CASQNAAGSHTF.

The chain is built from TRBV7-9 and TRBJ2-3; D uncertain. Trimming cost V 0 bases and J 4 bases, with 8 bases left between them. Germline V gives CDR1 SEHNR, CDR2 FQNEAQ (reference sequence). This CDR3 spans 14 amino acids. The CDR3 nucleotides are TGTGCCAGCAGCTTAGCCCTAGATTCAGATACGCAGTATTTT. Translation: CASSLALDSDTQYF.

The V call is TRBV5-1, the J call TRBJ1-1, with D possibly being TRBD1 (5 bases). V gave up 0 bases and J gave up 4 bases, with 13 bases separating them. The length of the CDR3 is 15 residues. Germline values: CDR1 SGHRS, CDR2 YFSETQ. The CDR3 sequence: CASSLVLMGGTEAFF. As DNA, the CDR3 is TGCGCCAGCAGCTTGGTTCTTATGGGGGGCACTGAAGCTTTCTTT.